This T cell receptor beta chain was sequenced for a study of blood T cells in healthy people across ages. General study points: While age rose, TCR beta diversity per million T cells dropped in a roughly linear way.

Through a sample-barcoded 5' primer and a J-beta primer mix, a second PCR was run for roughly 7 to 11 cycles. A template-switch adaptor with 12 random nucleotides tagged each cDNA molecule. TCRdb used MiXCR to reprocess the 5' RACE reads, holding one entry per CDR3 protein. The data show 630,000 or so distinct CDR3 sequences, roughly 31% seen once. This clonotype was seen many times. Antigen specificity is unknown. The CDR3 spans 14 residues. V shed 3 bases, J shed 11 bases, and the junction held 6 bases outside the gene matches. The germline gives CDR1 DFQATT, CDR2 SNEGSKA (reference sequence). Sequenced sample: blood. J is TRBJ2-1 and V is TRBV20-1; 14 bases match TRBD2. The sequence was collected from an elderly woman in good health. CDR3 sequence reads: CSARVGLAGAKQFF. The CDR3 DNA follows: TGCAGTGCTAGGGTGGGACTAGCGGGGGCCAAGCAGTTCTTC.